The 9 T cell receptor beta chains in this list originate from one sample, sequenced in a study of blood T cell repertoires in COVID-19. Only in-frame clones appear in the TCRdb table, and some are missing; sequencing was by immunoSEQ multiplex PCR. The table has around 120,000 clones, more than 65% seen once; the top ten hold around 25%. Sequenced input: peripheral blood. The receptors shown here come from a human donor in a cohort sampled during active COVID-19.

This clone was seen ten or more times. The CDR3 reads CASSQDAPGGGAWQPQHF. As DNA, the CDR3 is TGCGCCAGCAGCCAAGATGCTCCCGGCGGGGGCGCCTGGCAGCCCCAGCATTTT. This chain joins TRBV4-3 and TRBJ1-5; tentative D call: TRBD1 (6 bases). Germline lookup yields CDR1 LGHNA and CDR2 YSLEER. The V and J ends lost 0 bases and 7 bases respectively, with 22 bases between them. The CDR3 runs 18 residues.

The chain is built from TRBV20-1 and TRBJ2-7; possible D gene TRBD1, 5 bases. Per germline, CDR1 DFQATT and CDR2 SNEGSKA (reference sequence). With 3 bases removed from V and 6 bases from J, the gap between germline ends came to 12 bases. The CDR3 runs 12 residues. This CDR3 reads CSASLQGGEQYF. Written as DNA, the CDR3 is TGCAGTGCTAGTCTTCAGGGTGGCGAGCAGTACTTC.

The chain combines TRBV12-5 with TRBJ2-1, with D possibly TRBD2 on 6 matching bases. The ends were cut back, 7 bases at V and 2 bases at J, with 18 bases in the middle. Per the germline V gene, CDR1 is LGHNT and CDR2 is FRNRAP. The CDR3 loop spans 16 amino acids. CDR3 protein: CASAPSAAGTYNEQFF. In nucleotides, the CDR3 is TGTGCTAGTGCCCCTTCGGCCGCGGGGACCTACAATGAGCAGTTCTTC.

V and J are TRBV19 and TRBJ1-3; the D is unclear. The V end lost 7 bases, the J end lost 0 bases, and 10 bases lay between the germline ends. Germline V gene lookup returns CDR1 LNHDA and CDR2 SQIVND (reference sequence). The CDR3 spans 14 residues. The CDR3 is CASNQANSGNTIYF. The DNA for the CDR3 is TGTGCCAGTAACCAAGCCAACTCTGGAAACACCATATATTTT.

The chain has TRBV7-2 and TRBJ2-1; 11 bases align to TRBD2. Germline CDR1 SGHTA, CDR2 FQGNSA. Unmatched junction bases numbered 6, after V lost 3 bases and J lost 5 bases. The CDR3 contains 16 residues. CDR3 sequence reads: CASSFSSGRANNEQFF. The CDR3 DNA reads as TGTGCCAGCAGCTTTAGTAGCGGGAGGGCAAACAATGAGCAGTTCTTC.

This clone was seen once. This rearrangement joins TRBV4-2 to TRBJ2-3; 13 nucleotides align to TRBD2. Germline loops: CDR1 LGHNA, CDR2 YNFKEQ. The V and J ends lost 0 bases and 3 bases, in that order; junction bases with no gene match: 9. This CDR3 comprises 19 residues. CDR3 coding DNA: TGTGCCAGCAGCCAAGACACTCTGACTAGCGGGGGGATAACAGATACGCAGTATTTT. It yields the protein CASSQDTLTSGGITDTQYF.

This chain connects TRBV25-1 to TRBJ1-1; 7 nucleotides align to TRBD1. From germline, CDR1 is MGHDK and CDR2 SYGVNS. The V gene end was trimmed by 5 bases and the J gene end by 4 bases; junction bases not matched to a gene: 4. This CDR3 has 13 residues. The DNA of the CDR3 is TGTGCCAGCAGTCAGGGGGTAAGCACTGAAGCTTTCTTT. Protein sequence: CASSQGVSTEAFF.

The chain is built from TRBV10-1 and TRBJ1-5, with 7 bases aligning to TRBD1. This CDR3 spans 14 amino acids. V lost 2 bases to trimming and J lost 3 bases; unmatched junction nucleotides: 1. Germline-derived CDR1 and CDR2 are WNHNN and SYGVQD (reference sequence). The CDR3 DNA is TGCGCCAGCAGTGAGGGACAGGCCAATCAGCCCCAGCATTTT. Amino acids: CASSEGQANQPQHF.

In this sample, this clone turned up a few times. This chain uses TRBV27 with TRBJ1-6; no reliable D call. The CDR3 totals 15 residues. Germline CDR1 and CDR2: MNHEY and SMNVEV (reference sequence). With 2 bases removed from V and 7 bases from J, the gap between germline ends came to 12 bases. The DNA for the CDR3 is TGTGCCAGCAGTTTAGAAGACCGGGGAAATTCACCCCTCCACTTT. This codes for CASSLEDRGNSPLHF.